This T cell receptor beta chain was captured by sequencing in a study of cytotoxic CD8 clonotypes in ibrutinib-treated CLL (dated by TCRdb to 2020 to 2023). Notes on the research overall: The cohort was composed of 11 relapsed/refractory and roughly 16 treatment-naive patients; IGHV unmutated status was identified in 17 patients. Response samples were taken after a median of roughly eleven months on treatment, ranging from about 6 to 36 months. Longitudinal samples were available for about 30% of the 86 trial participants. An average of around 250,000 productive templates and roughly 94,000 productive rearrangements was obtained per sample. Partial responses were observed in about 25 patients and complete responses in 2; after a median follow-up of 68 months, remission was maintained in 14 patients and progression was observed in about twelve. Cryopreserved peripheral blood mononuclear cells were collected before treatment, at response, and at either disease progression or sustained remission. Every remission and progressive disease sample was obtained while ibrutinib was still being received by the patients. Overall results and qualifications from the work: Clonality increased at ibrutinib response, stayed stable in sustained remission, and fell back toward baseline at progression. At baseline, clonality was higher than in age-matched healthy donors and showed a strong correlation with circulating CD8+ T-cell counts. Sampling times were not matched between sustained-remission and progressing patients, and lymph node repertoires were not studied. Public clonotypes were rare and either shrank or stayed stable during treatment, and the rise in clonality at ibrutinib response reflected expansion of private clonotypes.

Note on this clone: Its antigen is currently not known. Base qualities were left out, and no much larger clone turns up one base away.

On a MiSeq, deep resolution sequencing aimed for a depth between 1 in 1 million and 1 in 200,000 T cells, with each clonotype covered approximately 10x on average. TCR beta libraries were generated with the immunoSEQ hsTCRB Kit. The original pipeline was this. ImmunoSEQ Data Assistant and ImmunoSEQ Analyzer were used for data analysis, and V, D and J genes were assigned according to IMGT definitions. Clonality was computed as one minus normalized Shannon entropy of productive rearrangement frequencies, ranging from 0 to 1. Only overrepresented clonotypes making up at least 0.05% of the repertoire of each patient were included in the public clonotype analysis. Repertoires from some 14 age-matched healthy donors in immuneACCESS were used as clonality controls. TCRdb retrieved this table from immuneACCESS and kept in-frame rearrangements only. Not all clones are present; in checked studies, unresolved V genes account for under half, and no reason is known for the remainder. V, J and clone size are those of that table, while D and trimming were read from the DNA. The sample contains approximately 150,000 clones, 60% to 80% of them found a single time. The top ten clones comprise around 30% of the sample.

In the paper's terms, the time point label means: eleven to twelve months on ibrutinib. For TCR beta library preparation, roughly 2.1 micrograms of genomic DNA were isolated from cryopreserved PBMCs. Longitudinal blood samples from CLL patients on ibrutinib monotherapy were analyzed using high-throughput TCR beta sequencing. Patients were enrolled in a phase 2 open-label single-center ibrutinib monotherapy trial. Sample: PBMCs, taken after 12 months of ibrutinib treatment. The sequence came from a human donor with chronic lymphocytic leukemia.

The CDR3 reads CASSQGTGVRGYTF. The nucleotides are TGCGCCAGCAGCCAAGGGACAGGGGTTCGTGGCTACACCTTC. This chain joins TRBV4-1 to TRBJ1-2, and TRBD1 aligns with 9 junction nucleotides. Taken from cysteine to phenylalanine, the CDR3 has 14 residues. Only the CDR3 part of the read is kept: 42 bases, read in frame from the first base. The V end gives up 1 base and the J end 7 bases, leaving 4 bases in the junction not matched to a gene. CDR1 and CDR2 were assigned from the germline V gene as MGHRA and YSYEKL.